This entry is about one T cell receptor beta chain. The entry originates in a study of blood T cell repertoires in COVID-19. Across the whole study: T cells, B-cell-depleted T cells, or PBMCs supplied cDNA or gDNA.

The CDR3 runs to 15 residues. Per germline, CDR1 SGHVS and CDR2 FQNEAQ. After removal of 0 bases from V and 8 bases from J, the junction contained 6 bases not matched to a gene. Original methodology: Using reference gene primer amplification, nucleated cell counts were estimated. The assay was immunoSEQ multiplex PCR, and TCRdb's table has in-frame clones only and misses some. V, J and clone size are those of that table, while D and trimming were read from the DNA. This table has 150,000 to 200,000 clones, approximately 85% appearing once. Sequenced input: peripheral blood. This TCR came from a woman of 80 years or more with acute or convalescent COVID-19. The gene calls are TRBV7-8 and TRBJ2-2; 7 nucleotides agree with TRBD2. CDR3 amino acids: CASSLAGLYPGELFF. CDR3 sequence (DNA): TGTGCCAGCAGCTTAGCGGGACTATACCCTGGGGAGCTGTTTTTT.